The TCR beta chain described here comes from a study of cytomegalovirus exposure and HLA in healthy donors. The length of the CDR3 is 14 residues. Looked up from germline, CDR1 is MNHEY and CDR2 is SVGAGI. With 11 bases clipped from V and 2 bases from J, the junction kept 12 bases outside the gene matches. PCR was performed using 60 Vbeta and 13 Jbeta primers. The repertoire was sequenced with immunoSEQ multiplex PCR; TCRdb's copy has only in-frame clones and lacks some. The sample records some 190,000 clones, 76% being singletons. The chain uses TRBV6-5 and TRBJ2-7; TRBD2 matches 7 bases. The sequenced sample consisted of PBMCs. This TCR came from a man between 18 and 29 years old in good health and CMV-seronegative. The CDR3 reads CALGGASGTYEQYF. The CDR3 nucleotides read TGTGCCCTTGGCGGTGCTAGCGGAACCTACGAGCAGTACTTC.